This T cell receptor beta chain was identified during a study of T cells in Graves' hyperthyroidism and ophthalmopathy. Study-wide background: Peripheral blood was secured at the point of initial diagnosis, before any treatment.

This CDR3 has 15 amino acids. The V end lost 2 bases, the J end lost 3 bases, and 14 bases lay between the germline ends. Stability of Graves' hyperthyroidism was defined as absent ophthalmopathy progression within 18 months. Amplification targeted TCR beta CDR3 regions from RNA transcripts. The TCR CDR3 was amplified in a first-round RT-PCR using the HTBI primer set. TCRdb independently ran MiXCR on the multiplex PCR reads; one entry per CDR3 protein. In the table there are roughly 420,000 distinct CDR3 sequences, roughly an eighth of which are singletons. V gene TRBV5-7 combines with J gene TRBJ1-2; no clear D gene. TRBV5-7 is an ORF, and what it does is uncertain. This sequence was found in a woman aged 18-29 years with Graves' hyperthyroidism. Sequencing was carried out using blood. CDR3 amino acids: CASSFRLGVDYGYTF. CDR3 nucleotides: TGTGCCAGCAGCTTCCGCCTCGGGGTGGACTATGGCTACACCTTC.